A single sample gave rise to the 5 T cell receptor beta chains below, sequenced in a study of shared T cell receptors in the human thymus (dated by TCRdb to 2020 to 2022). Library creation used the immunoSEQ multiplex PCR assay. In its TCRdb copy, this immuneACCESS table keeps in-frame sequences only and misses some clones. Where compared with another copy, unresolved V genes explain less than half of these, and the others have no known cause. For this sample there are hundreds of thousands of clones; roughly 86% appear just once. About 0.0094% of the sample rests with the top ten. The same specimen was also included in a second study, on human thymus T cells.

What was sequenced was thymocytes. The receptor source for this set is a boy under three years old with a congenital heart defect. Donor details come from another sample of the same person, matched by shared clones.

This clone was counted once. The chain is built from TRBV25-1 and TRBJ2-3; D perhaps matches TRBD2 (6 bases). V was pared by 2 bases and J by 0 bases, with 18 bases between. CDR1 and CDR2 from the germline V gene are MGHDK and SYGVNS. CDR3 length: 18 amino acids. CDR3: CASSERSGSNPSTDTQYF. CDR3 nucleotides: TGTGCCAGCAGTGAACGTAGCGGATCAAACCCTAGCACAGATACGCAGTATTTT.

The chain couples TRBV6-5 to TRBJ2-6; D is ambiguous. The CDR3 runs 15 residues. The V end lost 4 bases, the J end lost 0 bases, and 7 bases lay between the germline ends. The V gene's germline CDR1 is MNHEY and CDR2 SVGAGI. The CDR3 bases are TGTGCCAGCAGTTCAACCTACTCTGGGGCCAACGTCCTGACTTTC. Encoded protein: CASSSTYSGANVLTF.

The chain uses TRBV28 and TRBJ2-7; 10 nucleotides align to TRBD1. There are 13 residues in the CDR3. J gave up 2 bases and V 6 bases, and 1 base lay outside the gene matches. CDR1 and CDR2 from the germline V gene are MDHEN and SYDVKM. In DNA, the CDR3 is TGTGCCAGCAGAGGGACAGGGGCCTACGAGCAGTACTTC. Its translation: CASRGTGAYEQYF.

The chain links TRBV5-6 to TRBJ1-6; perhaps TRBD1 as D (5 bases). V shed 0 bases and J shed 3 bases, with 13 bases lying between them. The germline V gene encodes CDR1 SGHDT and CDR2 YYEEEE. This CDR3 comprises 17 residues. The CDR3: CASSLVGGGFYNSPLHF. CDR3 nucleotide sequence: TGTGCCAGCAGCTTGGTCGGGGGAGGGTTCTATAATTCACCCCTCCACTTT.

This clone appeared a few times. This chain joins TRBV5-1 and TRBJ2-6, with D hard to call. Deletions cut 1 base from V and 2 bases from J, with 7 bases between. Germline V lookup: CDR1 SGHRS, CDR2 YFSETQ. The CDR3 consists of 15 residues. The chain's CDR3 is CASSLTSTGANVLTF. CDR3 bases: TGCGCCAGCAGCTTGACAAGTACTGGGGCCAACGTCCTGACTTTC.